Presented here are 31 T cell receptor beta chains from one specimen sequenced in a study of shared clonotypes between healthy human individuals. Some clones are missing from TCRdb's copy, which holds only in-frame ones; the method was immunoSEQ multiplex PCR. The sample lists about 1 million clones, 70% to 80% occurring once. Sequencing used memory CD4+ T cells sorted from blood. Subset here: CD45RA-negative fraction. Every receptor here comes from a man between 18 and 35 years old in good health.

This clone was observed a few times. The chain uses TRBV7-2 and TRBJ1-5, with D possibly being TRBD1 (6 bases). The germline V and J ends were trimmed by 1 base and 10 bases, with 11 bases remaining between them. Per the germline V gene, CDR1 is SGHTA and CDR2 is FQGNSA. CDR3 length: 13 residues. CDR3 in DNA: TGTGCCAGCAGCTTAGGGGACAACTTACCCCAGCATTTT. Protein product: CASSLGDNLPQHF.

This chain uses TRBV10-3 with TRBJ2-2, with D perhaps matching TRBD1 (5 bases). The germline V gene encodes CDR1 ENHRY and CDR2 SYGVKD. CDR3 length: 14 amino acids. The CDR3 nucleotides are TGTGCTACCAAGTCAGGGTCGAGCACCGGGGAGCTGTTTTTT. It yields the protein CATKSGSSTGELFF.

The chain carries TRBV19 and TRBJ2-2, with D tentatively TRBD2 (5 bases). Trimming left V 7 bases short and J 7 bases short, with 10 bases between. This CDR3 is built from 12 residues. CDR1 LNHDA and CDR2 SQIVND come from the germline V gene (reference sequence). CDR3 sequence (DNA): TGTGCCAGTAAGGAGGTACTCGGGGAGCTGTTTTTT. It codes for CASKEVLGELFF.

The chain uses TRBV4-1 and TRBJ2-5; 8 bases agree with TRBD1. The CDR3 spans 16 residues. Germline V gene data show CDR1 as MGHRA and CDR2 as YSYEKL. The V and J ends lost 4 bases and 4 bases, in that order; junction bases with no gene match: 11. CDR3 sequence: CASSPGGRGIVETQYF. The CDR3 DNA is TGCGCCAGCAGCCCAGGGGGCAGGGGCATCGTAGAGACCCAGTACTTC.

This chain joins TRBV10-3 and TRBJ2-7; D unclear. CDR1 and CDR2 (germline): ENHRY, SYGVKD. CDR3 size: 14 residues. The V gene lost 4 bases and the J gene lost 7 bases, with 17 bases spanning the gap. The CDR3 region has the DNA TGTGCCATCAGTGGCTCCAGCGCCCTCGGGGAGCAGTACTTC. It yields the protein CAISGSSALGEQYF.

V gene TRBV29-1 combines with J gene TRBJ2-1; D perhaps matches TRBD2 (5 bases). Trimming cost V 3 bases and J 5 bases, with 32 bases left between them. CDR3 length: 20 amino acids. CDR1 and CDR2 from the germline V gene are SQVTM and ANQGSEA. The CDR3 loop is CSVEFLGGSASQLRNNEQFF. As DNA, the CDR3 is TGCAGCGTTGAGTTTTTGGGTGGGAGTGCATCCCAATTGAGGAACAATGAGCAGTTCTTC.

This sequence joins TRBV9 and TRBJ2-6, with 9 bases identical to TRBD2. The CDR3 is made up of 18 amino acids. Germline V gives CDR1 SGDLS, CDR2 YYNGEE. Trimming at V came to 4 bases and at J to 0 bases, leaving 8 bases not matched to a gene. In DNA form, the CDR3 reads TGTGCCAGCAGCCCGCGGGGGGGGGCCCCCTCTGGGGCCAACGTCCTGACTTTC. The encoded protein is CASSPRGGAPSGANVLTF.

V usage is TRBV6-5 and J usage is TRBJ2-7; 12 nucleotides align to TRBD2. The J segment lost 3 bases and the V segment lost 6 bases, leaving 6 bases of the junction unmatched. The length of the CDR3 is 15 residues. Germline V gene lookup returns CDR1 MNHEY and CDR2 SVGAGI. In DNA form, the CDR3 reads TGTGCCAGCAGGGAACTAGCGGGGGGCCGCTACGAGCAGTACTTC. Translating gives CASRELAGGRYEQYF.

The chain has TRBV6-6 and TRBJ2-7, with unresolved D. The CDR3 covers 11 residues. The V end lost 7 bases, the J end lost 2 bases, and 6 bases lay between the germline ends. Germline V gene lookup returns CDR1 MNHNY and CDR2 SVGAGI (reference sequence). CDR3: CASTSAYEQYF. CDR3 bases: TGTGCCAGCACGAGTGCCTACGAGCAGTACTTC.

This clone was recorded a few times. Other DNA sequences from this sample encode an identical CDR3 as well. The rearrangement joins TRBV7-2 to TRBJ2-7; 10 bases match TRBD2. J lost 1 base, V lost 5 bases, and 8 bases had no gene match. This CDR3 spans 16 amino acids. Germline values: CDR1 SGHTA, CDR2 FQGNSA. CDR3 DNA: TGTGCCAGCAGCCTTGACGGGACTAGCGTGTCCTACGAGCAGTACTTC. Protein sequence: CASSLDGTSVSYEQYF.

The chain recombines TRBV6-5 with TRBJ2-7; D remains unclear. Germline V gene lookup returns CDR1 MNHEY and CDR2 SVGAGI. V lost 9 bases, J lost 0 bases, and 15 bases lay in between. This CDR3 is 14 amino acids long. This CDR3 reads CASGRKLPSYEQYF. CDR3 nucleotide sequence: TGTGCCAGTGGTAGGAAATTGCCCTCCTACGAGCAGTACTTC.

This chain joins TRBV5-5 and TRBJ2-2; D gene ambiguous. This CDR3 has 14 amino acids. Germline V CDR1 and CDR2: SGHKS, YYEKEE (reference sequence). The V end was cut by 4 bases, the J end by 0 bases, with 7 bases between. CDR3 in DNA: TGTGCCAGCAGCCCCGATTCGAACACCGGGGAGCTGTTTTTT. This encodes CASSPDSNTGELFF. Using reference TRBV5-5 and TRBJ2-2 for the parts outside the CDR3, the full variable domain is DAGVTQSPTHLIKTRGQQVTLRCSPISGHKSVSWYQQVLGQGPQFIFQYYEKEERGRGNFPDRFSARQFPNYSSELNVNALLLGDSALYLCASSPDSNTGELFFGEGSRLTVL.

This chain links TRBV10-3 with TRBJ1-5; a weak D match, TRBD1 (6 bases). Between the trimmed V and J ends, which lost 5 bases and 4 bases, there was a span of 15 bases. Germline CDR1 ENHRY, CDR2 SYGVKD. The CDR3 runs 15 residues. CDR3 DNA: TGTGCCATCAGTCCTACCTTCGACAGGAATCAGCCCCAGCATTTT. It encodes CAISPTFDRNQPQHF.

This chain joins TRBV6-1 and TRBJ1-1, with 8 bases that match TRBD1. V lost 2 bases and J lost 6; bases outside the gene matches: 8. The CDR3 spans 15 residues. Germline lookup yields CDR1 MNHNS and CDR2 SASEGT. As DNA, the CDR3 is TGTGCCAGCAGTGAATTCGCAGGGGGCCTTTCTGAAGCTTTCTTT. This codes for CASSEFAGGLSEAFF.

This chain links TRBV5-5 with TRBJ2-7; D remains ambiguous. The CDR3 length is 14 residues. V was cut by 2 bases and J by 0 bases, with 9 bases left in between. Germline V CDR1 and CDR2: SGHKS, YYEKEE (reference sequence). CDR3 DNA sequence: TGTGCCAGCAGCTTCTCAGAGATCTCCTACGAGCAGTACTTC. Protein: CASSFSEISYEQYF.

The chain uses TRBV19 and TRBJ1-3, with D hard to call. The CDR3 consists of 18 residues. The germline CDR1 and CDR2 sequences are LNHDA and SQIVND (reference sequence). Trimming left V 3 bases short and J 5 bases short, with 23 bases between. CDR3 protein: CASSIFASGSKGRNTIYF. CDR3 coding DNA: TGTGCCAGTAGTATCTTTGCGTCCGGGTCCAAAGGGAGAAACACCATATATTTT.

A note on this clone: The same CDR3 also results from other DNA sequences found in this sample. This chain joins TRBV10-3 and TRBJ2-6, with no clear D. The CDR3 spans 14 residues. V gave up 4 bases and J gave up 0 bases, with 4 bases separating them. Germline CDR1 is ENHRY and CDR2 is SYGVKD. The CDR3 spells CAISGGSGANVLTF. The CDR3, as DNA: TGTGCCATCAGTGGGGGCTCTGGGGCCAACGTCCTGACTTTC.

The genes are TRBV6-5 and TRBJ2-2; possible D gene TRBD1, 6 bases. Germline loops: CDR1 MNHEY, CDR2 SVGAGI. The CDR3 extends over 12 amino acids. V was clipped by 5 bases and J by 7 bases, with 8 bases between them. The CDR3 region is CASSTTGGELFF. The CDR3 bases are TGTGCCAGCAGTACGACAGGCGGGGAGCTGTTTTTT.

CDR3 region: CASSPQGSSTDTQYF. The CDR3 DNA sequence: TGTGCCAGCAGCCCACAGGGGAGTAGCACAGATACGCAGTATTTT. The rearrangement links TRBV7-6 to TRBJ2-3; 7 nucleotides line up with TRBD1. With 5 bases clipped from V and 0 bases from J, the junction kept 5 bases outside the gene matches. CDR3 length equals 15 residues. Germline V lookup: CDR1 SGHVS, CDR2 FNYEAQ.

This clone was counted a single time. This rearrangement joins TRBV28 to TRBJ1-2; 7 bases line up with TRBD1. This CDR3 spans 16 amino acids. The V and J ends lost 4 bases and 6 bases, in that order; junction bases with no gene match: 14. The germline V gene has CDR1 MDHEN and CDR2 SYDVKM. The CDR3 DNA reads TGTGCCAGCAGTTCCCCATGGGGTGCAGGGGGGAATGGCTACACCTTC. It translates to CASSSPWGAGGNGYTF.

The genes are TRBV4-1 and TRBJ1-2; D unresolved. The CDR3 totals 14 residues. V lost 4 bases and J lost 4, with 13 bases in between. Germline lookup yields CDR1 MGHRA and CDR2 YSYEKL. In DNA, the CDR3 is TGCGCCAGCAGCCCACACGCCCGGGGCTATGGCTACACCTTC. Residues: CASSPHARGYGYTF.

The chain joins TRBV30 to TRBJ2-6; D might be TRBD1 (6 bases). Trimming took 7 bases from V and 1 from J, leaving 8 bases between them. Germline CDR1 and CDR2: GTSNPN and SVGIG (reference sequence). CDR3 length: 13 residues. The CDR3 is CALGQSGANVLTF. The CDR3 DNA is TGTGCCTTGGGACAATCTGGGGCCAACGTCCTGACTTTC.

In nucleotides, the CDR3 is TGCAGCGTTGAAAACGGGGCCGAGCAGTACTTC. Its translation is CSVENGAEQYF. J is TRBJ2-7 and V is TRBV29-1, with D perhaps TRBD1 or TRBD2 (5 bases each). V shed 2 bases and J shed 6 bases, with 8 bases lying between them. CDR3 length: 11 amino acids. Germline-derived CDR1 and CDR2 are SQVTM and ANQGSEA.

V and J are TRBV18 and TRBJ2-1; 9 bases are shared with TRBD2. Germline V gene sequence: CDR1 KGHSH, CDR2 LQKENI. The length of the CDR3 is 15 residues. Unmatched junction bases numbered 5, after V lost 3 bases and J lost 5 bases. Here the CDR3 DNA reads TGTGCCAGCTCACCGATAGCGGGAGAAAACAATGAGCAGTTCTTC. Amino acids: CASSPIAGENNEQFF.

This clone showed up just once. CDR3 nucleotides: TGTGCCAGCAGGGCACCAACTGGCTCTGGGGCCAACGTCCTGACTTTC. Translation: CASRAPTGSGANVLTF. The chain employs TRBV6-6 and TRBJ2-6, with unresolved D. CDR1 is MNHNY, CDR2 SVGAGI, per germline (reference sequence). The CDR3 has 16 residues. V was clipped by 6 bases and J by 0 bases, with 12 bases between them.

The chain couples TRBV6-1 to TRBJ2-1; 9 bases fit TRBD1. The CDR3 length is 18 residues. V lost 1 base to trimming and J lost 4 bases; unmatched junction nucleotides: 11. Germline values: CDR1 MNHNS, CDR2 SASEGT. CDR3 loop: CASSEVLGGTGPYNEQFF. The CDR3 DNA reads TGTGCCAGCAGTGAAGTCTTAGGAGGGACAGGGCCTTACAATGAGCAGTTCTTC.

This clone was counted a few times. CDR3 protein: CASSQTGTGRNEQFF. The DNA for the CDR3 is TGTGCCAGCAGCCAGACCGGGACAGGGAGAAATGAGCAGTTCTTC. The chain employs TRBV7-9 and TRBJ2-1, with 9 bases fitting TRBD1. There are 15 residues in the CDR3. V dropped 5 bases and J dropped 7; count of bases not matched to a gene: 9. Germline V gene sequence: CDR1 SEHNR, CDR2 FQNEAQ (reference sequence). Drawing the rest from reference TRBV7-9 and TRBJ2-1, the complete variable domain is DTGVSQNPRHKITKRGQNVTFRCDPISEHNRLYWYRQTLGQGPEFLTYFQNEAQLEKSRLLSDRFSAERPKGSFSTLEIQRTEQGDSAMYLCASSQTGTGRNEQFFGPGTRLTVL.

The chain employs TRBV11-1 and TRBJ2-2; the D gene is possibly TRBD1 (5 bases). This CDR3 has 14 amino acids. V dropped 1 base and J dropped 3 bases, with 6 bases sitting between them. The V gene's germline CDR1 is SGHAT and CDR2 FQDESV (reference sequence). The chain's CDR3 is CASSLEGHTGELFF. CDR3 coding DNA: TGTGCCAGCAGCTTAGAGGGGCACACCGGGGAGCTGTTTTTT.

The V and J genes are TRBV2 and TRBJ1-2; TRBD1 aligns across 7 bases. The V gene end was trimmed by 6 bases and the J gene end by 8 bases; junction bases not matched to a gene: 12. The CDR3 is 14 amino acids. In germline, CDR1 is SNHLY, CDR2 FYNNEI. DNA of the CDR3: TGTGCCAGCAGGCCAGGGGGTGCACCAAGCGGCTACACCTTC. Its protein is CASRPGGAPSGYTF. Combining the CDR3 with reference TRBV2 and TRBJ1-2 gives the whole variable domain EPEVTQTPSHQVTQMGQEVILRCVPISNHLYFYWYRQILGQKVEFLVSFYNNEISEKSEIFDDQFSVERPDGSNFTLKIRSTKLEDSAMYFCASRPGGAPSGYTFGSGTRLTVV.

CDR3 sequence (DNA): TGCGCCAGCAGCTTGGGAGGGGGGAGCCTTGAAGCTTTCTTT. It is translated as CASSLGGGSLEAFF. This chain connects TRBV5-1 to TRBJ1-1, with D possibly TRBD1 on 6 matching bases. Per germline, CDR1 SGHRS and CDR2 YFSETQ. The CDR3 extends over 14 amino acids. V dropped 0 bases and J dropped 7 bases, with 13 bases sitting between them.

This clone was observed a single time. The V call is TRBV25-1, the J call TRBJ1-1; D may be TRBD1 (5 bases). The CDR3 is 13 residues long. CDR1 and CDR2 (germline): MGHDK, SYGVNS. V was trimmed by 7 bases and J by 0 bases, leaving 9 bases between them. CDR3 nucleotides: TGTGCCAGCACTAGGGACCTGAACACTGAAGCTTTCTTT. Encoded protein: CASTRDLNTEAFF.